This T cell receptor beta chain was profiled in a study of T cell repertoires in cytomegalovirus infection. About the study: CMV infection plus the matching HLA type was flagged by public TCR beta signatures.

Notes on the study in general: CMV-specific TCR beta clonotypes restricted by HLA-C were the ones dominating the ex vivo response. Frequencies of public TCR beta families were cumulated, and this identified carriers of CMV plus the relevant HLA.

This clonotype showed up just a few times. Its antigen is unknown. One entry per CDR3 protein results from TCRdb running MiXCR on the reads. The sample lists some 400,000 distinct CDR3 sequences, approximately 31% occurring once. The CDR3 totals 13 residues. V was shortened by 6 bases and J by 4 bases, with 11 bases between the two germline ends. From germline, CDR1 is MNHNY and CDR2 SVGAGI (reference sequence). The source material was PBMCs. This chain joins TRBV6-6 and TRBJ2-3; tentative D call: TRBD1 (6 bases). The TCR sequence derives from a human donor in good health (CMV status not recorded). Some clones in this sample may be carry-over from other donors' samples. The CDR3 nucleotides are TGTGCCAGCAGACAGGGAACTCCAGATACGCAGTATTTT. This sequence encodes CASRQGTPDTQYF.